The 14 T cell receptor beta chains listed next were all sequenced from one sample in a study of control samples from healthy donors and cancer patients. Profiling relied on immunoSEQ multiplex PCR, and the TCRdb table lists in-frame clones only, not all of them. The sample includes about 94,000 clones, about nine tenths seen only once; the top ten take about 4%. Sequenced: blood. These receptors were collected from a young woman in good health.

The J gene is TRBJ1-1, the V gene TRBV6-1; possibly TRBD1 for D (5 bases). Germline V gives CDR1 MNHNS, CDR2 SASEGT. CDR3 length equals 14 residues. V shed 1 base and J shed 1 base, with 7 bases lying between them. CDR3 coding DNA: TGTGCCAGCAGTGAAGGTGGGGGGAACACTGAAGCTTTCTTT. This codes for CASSEGGGNTEAFF.

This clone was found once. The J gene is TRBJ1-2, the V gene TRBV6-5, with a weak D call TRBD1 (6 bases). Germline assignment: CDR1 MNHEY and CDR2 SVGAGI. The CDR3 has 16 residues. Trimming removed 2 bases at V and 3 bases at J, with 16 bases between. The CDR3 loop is CASSYERTEGYYGYTF. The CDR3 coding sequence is TGTGCCAGCAGTTACGAGAGGACAGAAGGCTACTATGGCTACACCTTC.

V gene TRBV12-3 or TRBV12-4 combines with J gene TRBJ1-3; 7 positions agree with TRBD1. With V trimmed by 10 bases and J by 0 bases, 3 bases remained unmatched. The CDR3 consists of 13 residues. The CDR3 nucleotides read TGTGCCACCGGGACAGACTCTGGAAACACCATATATTTT. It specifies CATGTDSGNTIYF.

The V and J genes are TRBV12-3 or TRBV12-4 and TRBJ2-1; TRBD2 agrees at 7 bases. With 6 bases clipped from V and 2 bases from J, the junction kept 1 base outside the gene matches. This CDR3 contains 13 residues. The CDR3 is CASSRGAYNEQFF. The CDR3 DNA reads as TGTGCCAGCAGCCGGGGGGCCTACAATGAGCAGTTCTTC.

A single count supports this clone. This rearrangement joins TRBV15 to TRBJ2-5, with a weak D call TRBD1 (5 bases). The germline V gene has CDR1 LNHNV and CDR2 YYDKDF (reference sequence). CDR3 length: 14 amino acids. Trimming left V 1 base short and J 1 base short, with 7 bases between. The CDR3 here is CATSRGRAQETQYF. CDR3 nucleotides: TGTGCCACCAGCAGAGGCAGGGCCCAAGAGACCCAGTACTTC.

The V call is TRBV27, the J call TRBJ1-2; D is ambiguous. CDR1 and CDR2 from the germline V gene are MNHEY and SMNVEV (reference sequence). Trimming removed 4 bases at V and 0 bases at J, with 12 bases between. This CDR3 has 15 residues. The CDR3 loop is CASSSPYRANYGYTF. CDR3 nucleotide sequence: TGTGCCAGCAGTTCCCCATACAGAGCTAACTATGGCTACACCTTC.

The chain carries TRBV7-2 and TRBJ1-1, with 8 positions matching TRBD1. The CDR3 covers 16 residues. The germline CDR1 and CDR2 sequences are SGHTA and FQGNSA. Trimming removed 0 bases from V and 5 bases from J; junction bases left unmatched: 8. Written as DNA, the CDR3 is TGTGCCAGCAGCTTAGCAGGTCAGGGGGCGCGAACTGAAGCTTTCTTT. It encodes CASSLAGQGARTEAFF.

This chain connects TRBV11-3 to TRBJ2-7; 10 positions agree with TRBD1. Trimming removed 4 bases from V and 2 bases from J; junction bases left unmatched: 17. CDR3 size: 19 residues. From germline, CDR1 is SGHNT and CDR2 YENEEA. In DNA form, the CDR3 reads TGTGCCAGCAGCTCACGTGGGACAGGGGTTGGGCGACCCACCTACGAGCAGTACTTC. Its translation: CASSSRGTGVGRPTYEQYF.

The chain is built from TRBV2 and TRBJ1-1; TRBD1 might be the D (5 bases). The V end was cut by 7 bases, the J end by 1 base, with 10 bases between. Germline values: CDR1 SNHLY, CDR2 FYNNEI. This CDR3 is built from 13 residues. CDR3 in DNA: TGTGCCAGCAAGGGGCAACCGAACACTGAAGCTTTCTTT. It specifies CASKGQPNTEAFF.

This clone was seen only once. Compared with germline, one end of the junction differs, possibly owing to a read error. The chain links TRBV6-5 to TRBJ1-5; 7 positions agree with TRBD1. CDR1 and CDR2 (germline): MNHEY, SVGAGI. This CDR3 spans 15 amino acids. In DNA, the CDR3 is TGTGCTAGCAGGGCCCAAGACAGGGAGGGGAGACCCCAGCATTTT. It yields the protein CASRAQDREGRPQHF.

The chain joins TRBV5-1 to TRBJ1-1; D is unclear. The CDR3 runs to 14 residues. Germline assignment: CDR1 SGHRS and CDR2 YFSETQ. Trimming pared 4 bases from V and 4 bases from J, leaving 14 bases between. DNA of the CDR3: TGCGCCAGCAGCGTCGTGAACTGGGGCACTGAAGCTTTCTTT. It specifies CASSVVNWGTEAFF. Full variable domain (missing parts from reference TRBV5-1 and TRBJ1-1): KAGVTQTPRYLIKTRGQQVTLSCSPISGHRSVSWYQQTPGQGLQFLFEYFSETQRNKGNFPGRFSGRQFSNSRSEMNVSTLELGDSALYLCASSVVNWGTEAFFGQGTRLTVV.

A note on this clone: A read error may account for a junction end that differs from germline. CDR3 sequence: CATSREAGIQGADGYTF. DNA for the CDR3: TGTGCCACCAGCCGAGAGGCGGGGATTCAGGGGGCGGATGGCTACACCTTC. The chain uses TRBV15 and TRBJ1-2; 8 positions match TRBD1. Germline values: CDR1 LNHNV, CDR2 YYDKDF (reference sequence). The CDR3 is 17 residues long.

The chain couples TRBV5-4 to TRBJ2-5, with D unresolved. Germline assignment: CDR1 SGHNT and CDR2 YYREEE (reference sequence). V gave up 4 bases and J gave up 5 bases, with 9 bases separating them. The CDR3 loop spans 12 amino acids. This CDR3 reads CASSLSSETQYF. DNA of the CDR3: TGTGCCAGCAGCCTATCCAGCGAGACCCAGTACTTC.

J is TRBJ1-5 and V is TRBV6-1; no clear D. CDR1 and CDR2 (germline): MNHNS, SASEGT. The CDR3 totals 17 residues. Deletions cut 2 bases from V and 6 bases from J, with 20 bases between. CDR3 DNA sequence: TGTGCCAGCAGTGAACAAAAGAAAGGCCAGTCAGTTCAGCCCCAGCATTTT. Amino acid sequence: CASSEQKKGQSVQPQHF.